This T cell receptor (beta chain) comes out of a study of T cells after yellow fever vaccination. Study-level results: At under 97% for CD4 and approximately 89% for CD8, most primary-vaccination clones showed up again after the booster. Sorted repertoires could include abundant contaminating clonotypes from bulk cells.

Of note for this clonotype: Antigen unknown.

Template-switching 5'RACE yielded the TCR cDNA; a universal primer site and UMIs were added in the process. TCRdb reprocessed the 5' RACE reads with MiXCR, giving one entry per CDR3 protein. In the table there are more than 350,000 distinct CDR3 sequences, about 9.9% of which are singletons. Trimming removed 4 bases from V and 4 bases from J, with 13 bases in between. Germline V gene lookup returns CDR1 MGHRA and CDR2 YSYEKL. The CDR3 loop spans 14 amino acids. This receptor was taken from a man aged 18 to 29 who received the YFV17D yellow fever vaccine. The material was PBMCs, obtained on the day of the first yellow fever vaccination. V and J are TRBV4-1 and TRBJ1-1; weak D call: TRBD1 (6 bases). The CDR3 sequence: CASSRGTGSTEAFF. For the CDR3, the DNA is TGCGCCAGCAGCCGTGGTACAGGGAGCACTGAAGCTTTCTTT.